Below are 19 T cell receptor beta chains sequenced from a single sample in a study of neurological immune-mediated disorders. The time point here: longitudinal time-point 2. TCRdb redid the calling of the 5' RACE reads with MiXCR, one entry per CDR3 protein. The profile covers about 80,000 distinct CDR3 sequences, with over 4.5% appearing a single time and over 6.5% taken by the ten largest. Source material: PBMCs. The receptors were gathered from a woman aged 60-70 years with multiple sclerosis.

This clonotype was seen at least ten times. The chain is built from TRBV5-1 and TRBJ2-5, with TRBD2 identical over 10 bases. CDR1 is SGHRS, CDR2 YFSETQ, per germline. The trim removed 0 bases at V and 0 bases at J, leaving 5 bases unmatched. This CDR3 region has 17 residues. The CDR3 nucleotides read TGCGCCAGCAGCTTGGCGTCTAGCGGGGGACACCAAGAGACCCAGTACTTC. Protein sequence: CASSLASSGGHQETQYF.

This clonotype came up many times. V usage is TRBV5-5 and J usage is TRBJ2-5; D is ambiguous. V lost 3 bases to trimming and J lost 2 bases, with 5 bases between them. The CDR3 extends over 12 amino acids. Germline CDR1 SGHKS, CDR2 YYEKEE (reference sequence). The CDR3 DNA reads TGTGCCAGCAGCTACGTACAAGAGACCCAGTACTTC. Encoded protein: CASSYVQETQYF.

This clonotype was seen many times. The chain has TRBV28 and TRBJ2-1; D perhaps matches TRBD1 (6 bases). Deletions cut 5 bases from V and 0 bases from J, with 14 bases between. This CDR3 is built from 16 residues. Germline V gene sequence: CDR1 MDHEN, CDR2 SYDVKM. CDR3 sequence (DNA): TGTGCCAGCAGTGCCCGGGACACCCACTCCTACAATGAGCAGTTCTTC. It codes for CASSARDTHSYNEQFF.

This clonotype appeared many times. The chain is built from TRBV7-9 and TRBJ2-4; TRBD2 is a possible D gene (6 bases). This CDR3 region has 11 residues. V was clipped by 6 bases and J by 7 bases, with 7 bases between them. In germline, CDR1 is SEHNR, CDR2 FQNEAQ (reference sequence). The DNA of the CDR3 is TGTGCCAGCAGGGAGGGGAACATTCAGTACTTC. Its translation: CASREGNIQYF.

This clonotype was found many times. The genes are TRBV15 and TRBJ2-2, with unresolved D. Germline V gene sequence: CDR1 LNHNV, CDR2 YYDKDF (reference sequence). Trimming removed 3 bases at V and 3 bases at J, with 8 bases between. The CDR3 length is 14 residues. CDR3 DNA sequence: TGTGCCACCAGCAGCAACAGCTACACCGGGGAGCTGTTTTTT. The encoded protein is CATSSNSYTGELFF.

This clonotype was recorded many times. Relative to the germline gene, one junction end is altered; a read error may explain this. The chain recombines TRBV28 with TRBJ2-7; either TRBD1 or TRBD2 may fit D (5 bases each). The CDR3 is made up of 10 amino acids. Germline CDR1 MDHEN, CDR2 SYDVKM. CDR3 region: CATQGAEGSF. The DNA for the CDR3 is TGTGCCACACAAGGAGCAGAGGGGTCCTTC.

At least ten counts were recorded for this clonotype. Here the CDR3 reads CSATESGGADTQYF. The CDR3 nucleotides are TGCAGTGCAACAGAAAGCGGGGGGGCAGATACGCAGTATTTT. The gene calls are TRBV20-1 and TRBJ2-3, with 10 bases fitting TRBD2. Unmatched junction bases numbered 7, after V lost 6 bases and J lost 4 bases. The germline gives CDR1 DFQATT, CDR2 SNEGSKA (reference sequence). The CDR3 runs 14 residues.

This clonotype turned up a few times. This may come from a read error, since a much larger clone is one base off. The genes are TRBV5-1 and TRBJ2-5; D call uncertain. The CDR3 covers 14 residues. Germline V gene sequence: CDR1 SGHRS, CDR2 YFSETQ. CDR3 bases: TGCGCCAGCAGCTCCGGGCCGTCCACGGAGACCAAGTACTTC. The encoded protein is CASSSGPSTETKYF.

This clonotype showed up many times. CDR3 in amino acids: CASSLLGTSQHF. Here the CDR3 DNA reads TGTGCCAGCAGTCTCCTTGGGACATCCCAGCATTTT. The chain links TRBV28 to TRBJ1-5, with D tentatively TRBD1 (6 bases). This CDR3 spans 12 amino acids. Germline V gives CDR1 MDHEN, CDR2 SYDVKM. Trimming pared 5 bases from V and 11 bases from J, leaving 13 bases between.

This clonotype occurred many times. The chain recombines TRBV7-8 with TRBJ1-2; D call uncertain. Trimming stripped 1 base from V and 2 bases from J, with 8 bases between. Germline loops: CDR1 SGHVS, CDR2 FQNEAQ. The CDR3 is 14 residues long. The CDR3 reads CASSLGGKNYGYTF. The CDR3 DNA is TGTGCCAGCAGCTTAGGAGGGAAAAACTATGGCTACACCTTC.

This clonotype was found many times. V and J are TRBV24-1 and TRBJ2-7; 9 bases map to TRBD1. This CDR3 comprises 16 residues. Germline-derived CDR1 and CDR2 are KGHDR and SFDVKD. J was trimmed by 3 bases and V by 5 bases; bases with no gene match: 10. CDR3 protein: CATSGGTGSQIYEQYF. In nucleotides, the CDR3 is TGTGCCACCAGTGGCGGGACAGGGTCCCAAATCTACGAGCAGTACTTC.

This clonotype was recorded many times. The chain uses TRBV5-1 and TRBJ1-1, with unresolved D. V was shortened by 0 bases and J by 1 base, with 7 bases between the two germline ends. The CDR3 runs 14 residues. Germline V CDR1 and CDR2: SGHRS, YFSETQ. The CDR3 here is CASSLAGPNTEAFF. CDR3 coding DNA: TGCGCCAGCAGCTTGGCAGGACCGAACACTGAAGCTTTCTTT.

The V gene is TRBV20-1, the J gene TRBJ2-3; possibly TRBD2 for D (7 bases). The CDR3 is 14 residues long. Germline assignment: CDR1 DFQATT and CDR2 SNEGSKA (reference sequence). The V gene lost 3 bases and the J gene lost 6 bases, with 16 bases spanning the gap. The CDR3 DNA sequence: TGCAGTGCTAGGGAGGGGGGGATGAGGGATACGCAGTATTTT. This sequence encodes CSAREGGMRDTQYF.

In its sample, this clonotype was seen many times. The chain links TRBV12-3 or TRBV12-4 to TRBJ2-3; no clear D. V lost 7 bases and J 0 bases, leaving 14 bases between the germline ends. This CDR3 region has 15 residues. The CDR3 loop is CASMIITVSTDTQYF. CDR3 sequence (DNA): TGTGCCAGCATGATCATCACTGTGAGCACAGATACGCAGTATTTT.

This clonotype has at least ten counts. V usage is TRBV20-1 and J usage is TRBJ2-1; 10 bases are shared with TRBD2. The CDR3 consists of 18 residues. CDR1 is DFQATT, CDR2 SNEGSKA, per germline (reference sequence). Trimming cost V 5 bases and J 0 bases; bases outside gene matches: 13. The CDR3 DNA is TGCAGTGCTCGGGGTCTAGCGGGGGCCGAAAGCTCCTACAATGAGCAGTTCTTC. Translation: CSARGLAGAESSYNEQFF.

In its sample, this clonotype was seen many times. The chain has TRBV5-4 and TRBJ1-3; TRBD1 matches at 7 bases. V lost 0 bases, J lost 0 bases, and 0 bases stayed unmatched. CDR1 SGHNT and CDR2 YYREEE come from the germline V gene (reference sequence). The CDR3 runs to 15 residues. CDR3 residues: CASSLGDSSGNTIYF. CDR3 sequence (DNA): TGTGCCAGCAGCTTGGGGGACAGCTCTGGAAACACCATATATTTT.

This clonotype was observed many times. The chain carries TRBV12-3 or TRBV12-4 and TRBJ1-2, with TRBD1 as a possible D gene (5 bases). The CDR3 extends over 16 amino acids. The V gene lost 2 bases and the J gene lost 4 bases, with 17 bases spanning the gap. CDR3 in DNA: TGTGCCAGCAGTTTAAGGGTAGGGGTCAAACCCTATGGCTACACCTTC. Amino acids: CASSLRVGVKPYGYTF.

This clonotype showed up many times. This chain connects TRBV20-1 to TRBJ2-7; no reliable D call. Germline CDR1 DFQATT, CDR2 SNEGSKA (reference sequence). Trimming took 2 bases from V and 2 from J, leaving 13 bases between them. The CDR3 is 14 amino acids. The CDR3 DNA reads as TGCAGTGCTAGAAACCGACTGGGCACCTACGAGCAGTACTTC. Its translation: CSARNRLGTYEQYF.

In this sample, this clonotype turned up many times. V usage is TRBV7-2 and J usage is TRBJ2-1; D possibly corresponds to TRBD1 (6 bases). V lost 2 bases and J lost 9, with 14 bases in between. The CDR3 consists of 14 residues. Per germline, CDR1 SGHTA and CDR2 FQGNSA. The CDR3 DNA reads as TGTGCCAGCAGCTTAAACCGGGGCAGGGGTGAGCAGTTCTTC. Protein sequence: CASSLNRGRGEQFF.